The 24 T cell receptor beta chains listed next were all sequenced from one sample in a study of T cells after yellow fever vaccination. Using its own MiXCR run on the 5' RACE reads, TCRdb lists one record per CDR3 protein. The repertoire holds some 350,000 distinct CDR3 sequences, with more than 5.5% as singletons. The sequencing used PBMCs, collected 5 days after the yellow fever booster vaccination. These receptors were taken from a young man who received the YFV17D yellow fever vaccine.

This clonotype was counted many times. This sequence joins TRBV5-1 and TRBJ2-1; tentatively, D is TRBD2 (6 bases). Looked up from germline, CDR1 is SGHRS and CDR2 is YFSETQ. The V end lost 1 base, the J end lost 6 bases, and 20 bases lay between the germline ends. The CDR3 is made up of 17 amino acids. The CDR3 bases are TGCGCCAGCAGCTTGCTGGGTAGCGGTACCCCGATCAATGAGCAGTTCTTC. As protein: CASSLLGSGTPINEQFF.

Ten or more counts support this clonotype. The V and J genes are TRBV4-2 and TRBJ2-1; D may be TRBD2 (6 bases). Germline CDR1 reads LGHNA; CDR2 reads YNFKEQ. The CDR3 extends over 18 amino acids. V was clipped by 2 bases and J by 2 bases, with 19 bases between them. The CDR3 DNA reads TGTGCCAGCAGCCAAACTCCGTCAAGACTAGTGACCTACAATGAGCAGTTCTTC. Translated: CASSQTPSRLVTYNEQFF.

The V call is TRBV6-1, the J call TRBJ2-3; 9 bases fit TRBD2. From germline, CDR1 is MNHNS and CDR2 SASEGT. The CDR3 sequence is 17 residues long. With 6 bases clipped from V and 5 bases from J, the junction kept 15 bases outside the gene matches. CDR3 sequence reads: CASSPGLAPREGDTQYF. Written as DNA, the CDR3 is TGTGCCAGCAGCCCCGGACTAGCGCCTCGAGAGGGAGATACGCAGTATTTT.

J is TRBJ2-7 and V is TRBV28, with 12 bases identical to TRBD2. The CDR3 is 12 residues long. V was pared by 6 bases and J by 12 bases, with 6 bases of the junction left unmatched. The V gene's germline CDR1 is MDHEN and CDR2 SYDVKM. CDR3 in amino acids: CASRLTSGRMYF. CDR3 nucleotide sequence: TGTGCCAGCAGGTTAACTAGCGGGAGGATGTACTTC. The full variable domain, with the rest looked up from reference TRBV28 and TRBJ2-7, is DVKVTQSSRYLVKRTGEKVFLECVQDMDHENMFWYRQDPGLGLRLIYFSYDVKMKEKGDIPEGYSVSREKKERFSLILESASTNQTSMYLCASRLTSGRMYFGPGTRLTVT.

A remark on this clonotype: Just one base apart from a much larger clone, this may be a read error. This CDR3 fails to terminate in the conserved phenylalanine or tryptophan, so it likely reflects a read error. The genes are TRBV5-6 and TRBJ2-7, with 12 bases identical to TRBD2. Germline V gene sequence: CDR1 SGHDT, CDR2 YYEEEE. CDR3 length: 14 amino acids. The junction had 5 bases not matched to a gene; V was cut back by 4 bases and J by 6 bases. DNA of the CDR3: TGTGCCAGCAGCCCGACTAGCGGGAGATTCGAGCAGTACTAC. This translates into CASSPTSGRFEQYY.

This clonotype was recorded many times. The CDR3 protein is CASSFGDRSSYEQYF. DNA for the CDR3: TGTGCCAGCAGTTTCGGAGACAGGAGCTCCTACGAGCAGTACTTC. V and J are TRBV28 and TRBJ2-7; possibly TRBD1 for D (6 bases). Germline V gene lookup returns CDR1 MDHEN and CDR2 SYDVKM. The CDR3 runs 15 residues. V was clipped by 3 bases and J by 0 bases, with 12 bases between them. The whole variable domain, remainder taken from reference TRBV28 and TRBJ2-7, is DVKVTQSSRYLVKRTGEKVFLECVQDMDHENMFWYRQDPGLGLRLIYFSYDVKMKEKGDIPEGYSVSREKKERFSLILESASTNQTSMYLCASSFGDRSSYEQYFGPGTRLTVT.

The CDR3 loop is CSARTDRGGTEAFF. CDR3 in DNA: TGCAGTGCTAGGACGGACAGGGGGGGTACTGAAGCTTTCTTT. The V gene is TRBV20-1, the J gene TRBJ1-1; 10 bases map to TRBD1. Germline assignment: CDR1 DFQATT and CDR2 SNEGSKA (reference sequence). Trimming took 3 bases from V and 5 from J; bases not matched to a gene: 6. The CDR3 loop spans 14 amino acids.

This clonotype came up many times. The chain combines TRBV5-1 with TRBJ2-3; 7 positions agree with TRBD2. Trimming removed 0 bases from V and 6 bases from J; junction bases left unmatched: 4. CDR3 length: 14 residues. Germline CDR1 SGHRS, CDR2 YFSETQ. This chain's CDR3 is CASSLGERGDTQYF. The CDR3 DNA reads TGCGCCAGCAGCTTGGGGGAGCGGGGCGATACGCAGTATTTT.

The CDR3 region has the DNA TGTGCCAGCAAAGCTGGGGGGAATTCACCCCTCCACTTT. It is translated as CASKAGGNSPLHF. The V gene is TRBV2, the J gene TRBJ1-6, with D possibly being TRBD1 (5 bases). This CDR3 contains 13 residues. V was pared by 7 bases and J by 7 bases, with 11 bases between. Germline V gene sequence: CDR1 SNHLY, CDR2 FYNNEI.

The V and J genes are TRBV12-3 or TRBV12-4 and TRBJ2-7; 14 nucleotides match TRBD2. The J segment lost 4 bases and the V segment lost 1 base, leaving 3 bases of the junction unmatched. The CDR3 has 16 amino acids. CDR3 region: CASSLGLAGGGYEQYF. CDR3 sequence (DNA): TGTGCCAGCAGTTTAGGACTAGCGGGAGGGGGTTACGAGCAGTACTTC.

In its sample, this clonotype was seen a few times. V usage is TRBV6-2 or TRBV6-3 and J usage is TRBJ2-7, with a possible D match to TRBD1 (6 bases). With 5 bases removed from V and 7 bases from J, the gap between germline ends came to 12 bases. In germline, CDR1 is MNHEY, CDR2 SVGEGT. The CDR3 runs 12 residues. This chain's CDR3 is CASSGITGEQYF. As DNA, the CDR3 is TGTGCCAGCAGTGGGATTACAGGGGAGCAGTACTTC.

The sample holds many counts of this clonotype. One junction end does not reproduce the germline sequence, and a read error may be involved. This rearrangement joins TRBV12-3 or TRBV12-4 to TRBJ2-5; perhaps TRBD1 as D (6 bases). This CDR3 region has 16 residues. The CDR3 DNA sequence: TGTGCCAGCAGCTTAGGGTTACAGGGAGCGGCGGAGACCCAGTACTTC. It is translated as CASSLGLQGAAETQYF.

This clonotype was counted many times. The chain uses TRBV11-2 and TRBJ2-7; 11 nucleotides align to TRBD2. The CDR3 consists of 15 residues. After removal of 0 bases from V and 6 bases from J, the junction contained 4 bases not matched to a gene. Per germline, CDR1 SGHAT and CDR2 FQNNGV. The chain's CDR3 is CASSLEGLAGAEQYF. CDR3 nucleotide sequence: TGTGCCAGCAGCTTAGAAGGACTAGCGGGCGCCGAGCAGTACTTC.

The table lists this clonotype with many counts. The genes are TRBV10-1 and TRBJ2-2; tentative D call: TRBD2 (6 bases). The CDR3 consists of 14 residues. The V and J ends lost 6 bases and 1 base respectively, with 9 bases between them. CDR1 and CDR2 (germline): WNHNN, SYGVQD (reference sequence). CDR3 in amino acids: CASSGDWNTGELFF. DNA for the CDR3: TGCGCCAGCAGCGGGGACTGGAACACCGGGGAGCTGTTTTTT.

This clonotype was seen many times. The chain joins TRBV20-1 to TRBJ2-5, with TRBD2 identical over 8 bases. Trimming removed 6 bases from V and 5 bases from J; junction bases left unmatched: 5. Germline CDR1 DFQATT, CDR2 SNEGSKA (reference sequence). This CDR3 has 12 amino acids. The chain's CDR3 is CSAKTGGETQYF. CDR3 bases: TGCAGTGCCAAAACGGGGGGGGAGACCCAGTACTTC.

V gene TRBV21-1 combines with J gene TRBJ2-3; the D call in the table, TRBD1, was not verified against the DNA. TRBV21-1 is deemed a pseudogene. This CDR3 has 15 amino acids. The CDR3 is CASSKGARGTDTQYF. The CDR3 DNA reads TGTGCCAGCAGCAAAGGAGCCCGGGGCACAGATACGCAGTATTTT.

This clonotype was seen many times. CDR3 sequence reads: CATSRDPPGSYEQYF. The CDR3 DNA reads TGTGCCACCAGCAGAGATCCCCCAGGCTCCTACGAGCAGTACTTC. The rearrangement uses TRBV15 and TRBJ2-7, with unresolved D. This CDR3 has 15 amino acids. Germline V gene lookup returns CDR1 LNHNV and CDR2 YYDKDF (reference sequence). The germline V and J ends were trimmed by 0 bases and 0 bases, with 9 bases remaining between them.

This clonotype has a count of ten or more. The CDR3: CASSPNVGTRQFF. In DNA form, the CDR3 reads TGTGCCAGCAGCCCGAATGTGGGGACGAGACAGTTCTTC. The rearrangement links TRBV7-2 to TRBJ2-1; D may be TRBD1 or TRBD2 (5 bases each). Trimming cost V 5 bases and J 13 bases, with 18 bases left between them. Germline CDR1 SGHTA, CDR2 FQGNSA. The CDR3 sequence is 13 residues long.

This clonotype turned up a few times. The rearrangement joins TRBV7-6 to TRBJ2-1; D unresolved. The CDR3 is 13 residues long. CDR1 and CDR2 (germline): SGHVS, FNYEAQ. The ends were cut back, 7 bases at V and 9 bases at J, with 16 bases in the middle. The CDR3 sequence: CASTPGLASEQFF. CDR3 nucleotides: TGTGCCAGCACCCCCGGGTTAGCTAGTGAGCAGTTCTTC.

This clonotype showed up many times. The chain uses TRBV4-3 and TRBJ2-1, with D uncertain. The ends were cut back, 0 bases at V and 5 bases at J, with 14 bases in the middle. The CDR3 loop spans 16 amino acids. Looked up from germline, CDR1 is LGHNA and CDR2 is YSLEER. Here the CDR3 DNA reads TGCGCCAGCAGCCAAGAGCACCTAGGTAGGCACAATGAGCAGTTCTTC. Protein: CASSQEHLGRHNEQFF.

This clonotype was observed at least ten times. The chain has TRBV20-1 and TRBJ2-3, with D uncertain. Trimming removed 5 bases from V and 8 bases from J, with 14 bases in between. The CDR3 runs to 12 residues. Germline V gene lookup returns CDR1 DFQATT and CDR2 SNEGSKA (reference sequence). CDR3 amino acids: CSAPYTASTQYF. As DNA, the CDR3 is TGCAGTGCTCCCTACACGGCGAGTACGCAGTATTTT.

This clonotype appeared a few times. The chain links TRBV7-6 to TRBJ2-7; D uncertain. The germline CDR1 and CDR2 sequences are SGHVS and FNYEAQ. This CDR3 has 14 amino acids. Trimming stripped 5 bases from V and 7 bases from J, with 18 bases between. The CDR3 loop is CASSRDEALGEQYF. DNA of the CDR3: TGTGCCAGCAGCCGAGATGAGGCACTTGGGGAGCAGTACTTC.

This sequence joins TRBV7-2 and TRBJ2-3; possibly TRBD1 for D (6 bases). The V end lost 3 bases, the J end lost 2 bases, and 15 bases lay between the germline ends. Germline values: CDR1 SGHTA, CDR2 FQGNSA. The CDR3 has 16 amino acids. Written as DNA, the CDR3 is TGTGCCAGCAGCTTGTCAGGGGTCCTTACCACAGATACGCAGTATTTT. Translated, it gives CASSLSGVLTTDTQYF.

This clonotype came up a few times. The chain has TRBV7-2 and TRBJ1-4; TRBD1 might be the D (5 bases). The V end was cut by 5 bases, the J end by 2 bases, with 6 bases between. Germline V CDR1 and CDR2: SGHTA, FQGNSA. CDR3 length equals 13 residues. The CDR3, as DNA: TGTGCCAGCAGCGGGGACACTAATGAAAAACTGTTTTTT. It is translated as CASSGDTNEKLFF.